The sequence of this T cell receptor beta chain was determined in a study of cytomegalovirus exposure and HLA in healthy donors. Study-wide findings and caveats: Clonal expansion was found to be greater in HLA-associated TCR beta chains than in equally common others in a later analysis. Researchers reported in a later analysis that common viral pathogens appeared linked to several top clusters. The authors later linked a missense DCLRE1C variant to TCR beta V- and J-gene trimming. Reports showed the classifier diagnosing cytomegalovirus status with high specificity and sensitivity.

PCR employed 60 Vbeta and 13 Jbeta primers. Some clones are missing from TCRdb's copy, which holds only in-frame ones; the method was immunoSEQ multiplex PCR. The data show approximately 120,000 clones, and the top ten clones hold around 2.2%. Details on this clone: The target antigen is unknown.

Specimen: PBMCs. The receptor was isolated from a man aged 40-50 years in good health and CMV-seronegative.

CDR3 coding DNA: TGTGCCTGGAGCCTAGGGACAGGGGGGAATGAAAAACTGTTTTTT. Translating it yields CAWSLGTGGNEKLFF. V usage is TRBV30 and J usage is TRBJ1-4; TRBD1 aligns across 11 bases. V lost 3 bases and J lost 5; bases outside the gene matches: 5. The germline CDR1 and CDR2 sequences are GTSNPN and SVGIG (reference sequence). The CDR3 runs 15 residues. The variable domain in full, completed from reference TRBV30 and TRBJ1-4, reads SQTIHQWPATLVQPVGSPLSLECTVEGTSNPNLYWYRQAAGRGLQLLFYSVGIGQISSEVPQNLSASRPQDRQFILSSKKLLLSDSGFYLCAWSLGTGGNEKLFFGSGTQLSVL.